Sequencing of this TCR beta chain was carried out in a study of cytomegalovirus exposure and HLA in healthy donors. About the research overall: HLA-typed donors were the source of 80 million to 90 million unique TCRs, which an early data release held. General study results and limits: TCR beta sequences numbering roughly 16,000 were associated with HLA alleles at 0.05 false discovery rate in a later analysis.

This clone was counted a single time. As yet, its antigen is unknown. In the PCR, 60 Vbeta and 13 Jbeta primers were used. Repertoires were generated with immunoSEQ multiplex PCR, while TCRdb's copy carries only in-frame clones and drops some. The data show about 160,000 clones, almost 80% seen once. V was pared by 6 bases and J by 5 bases, with 8 bases of the junction left unmatched. The CDR3 extends over 14 amino acids. Germline-derived CDR1 and CDR2 are SGHTA and FQGTGA. Sequencing input: PBMCs. V gene TRBV7-3 combines with J gene TRBJ1-1, with 8 nucleotides matching TRBD1. The origin of this receptor is a woman aged 45-60 years in good health and CMV-seronegative. CDR3 DNA: TGTGCCAGCAGGCAGACAGGGGACGAGACTGAAGCTTTCTTT. This codes for CASRQTGDETEAFF. The whole variable domain, remainder taken from reference TRBV7-3 and TRBJ1-1, is GAGVSQTPSNKVTEKGKYVELRCDPISGHTALYWYRQSLGQGPEFLIYFQGTGAADDSGLPNDRFFAVRPEGSVSTLKIQRTERGDSAVYLCASRQTGDETEAFFGQGTRLTVV.